Presented here are 16 T cell receptor beta chains from one specimen sequenced in a study of T cells after yellow fever vaccination. Each CDR3 protein gets one entry after TCRdb re-called the 5' RACE reads with MiXCR. The sample shows about 42,000 distinct CDR3 sequences, 5.5% to 8% of them seen only once. The specimen was PBMCs, either bulk or a sorted T-cell subset (CD4+, CD8+, memory, or dextramer-sorted; not recorded which), collected 45 days after the yellow fever booster vaccination. These receptors all stem from a man younger than 40 who received the YFV17D yellow fever vaccine.

Ten or more counts support this clonotype. The chain couples TRBV30 to TRBJ2-1; 9 bases are shared with TRBD2. The junction had 6 bases not matched to a gene; V was cut back by 5 bases and J by 4 bases. CDR3 length equals 14 residues. CDR1 and CDR2 (germline): GTSNPN, SVGIG (reference sequence). CDR3 nucleotides: TGTGCCTGGGGGGGTAGCGGGAGATACAATGAGCAGTTCTTC. It codes for CAWGGSGRYNEQFF.

For this clonotype: A much larger clone lies a single base off, so this may be a read error. This chain links TRBV7-9 with TRBJ1-1; perhaps TRBD1 as D (5 bases). Germline CDR1 and CDR2: SEHNR and FQNEAQ (reference sequence). The CDR3 has 15 amino acids. V was trimmed by 5 bases and J by 1 base, leaving 14 bases between them. CDR3 sequence: CASSTLSTGNTEAFF. CDR3 sequence (DNA): TGTGCCAGCAGCACACTGAGTACAGGGAACACTGAAGCTTTCTTT.

At least ten counts were recorded for this clonotype. Mismatch with germline at one junction end may stem from a read error. The genes are TRBV14 and TRBJ2-1; D remains ambiguous. From germline, CDR1 is SGHDN and CDR2 FVKESK. This CDR3 is built from 13 residues. In DNA form, the CDR3 reads TGTGCCAGCAGCCAAGATCAAGGCCCCTTTGGGTTTTTC. This sequence encodes CASSQDQGPFGFF.

There are a few counts of this clonotype. V gene TRBV12-3 or TRBV12-4 combines with J gene TRBJ2-1, with 7 bases lining up with TRBD1. J gave up 0 bases and V 7 bases, and 9 bases lay outside the gene matches. The CDR3 totals 16 residues. The CDR3 nucleotides are TGTGCCAGCACCCCGAGGGGGCAAAGCTCCTACAATGAGCAGTTCTTC. It yields the protein CASTPRGQSSYNEQFF.

At least ten counts were recorded for this clonotype. V and J are TRBV7-6 and TRBJ1-1, with D possibly being TRBD1 (5 bases). Germline values: CDR1 SGHVS, CDR2 FNYEAQ. CDR3 length: 15 residues. Trimming took off 4 bases at V and 5 bases at J, with 17 bases between the two ends. As DNA, the CDR3 is TGTGCCAGCAGCTCCCAGACAGTTGGAGTGACTGAAGCTTTCTTT. Residues: CASSSQTVGVTEAFF.

V gene TRBV4-3 combines with J gene TRBJ2-7, with 11 bases lining up with TRBD2. Germline CDR1 is LGHNA and CDR2 is YSLEER. The CDR3 is 15 amino acids. After removal of 4 bases from V and 3 bases from J, the junction contained 5 bases not matched to a gene. The CDR3 sequence is CASSRWTSGHYEQYF. DNA of the CDR3: TGCGCCAGCAGCCGATGGACTAGCGGGCACTACGAGCAGTACTTC.

This clonotype was observed a handful of times. V usage is TRBV2 and J usage is TRBJ1-1; 9 positions agree with TRBD1. The V segment lost 6 bases and the J segment 2 bases; nucleotides outside the gene matches: 10. The V gene's germline CDR1 is SNHLY and CDR2 FYNNEI. This CDR3 is built from 16 residues. CDR3 residues: CASRKVGQGSNTEAFF. For the CDR3, the DNA is TGTGCCAGCAGAAAGGTTGGACAGGGGTCTAACACTGAAGCTTTCTTT.

This clonotype was counted only a few times. The chain carries TRBV9 and TRBJ2-1; perhaps TRBD2 as D (6 bases). Trimming shortened V by 1 base and J by 4 bases, and 15 bases separated the two germline ends. Germline V gene lookup returns CDR1 SGDLS and CDR2 YYNGEE. This CDR3 contains 16 residues. CDR3: CASSVIAATSYNEQFF. The DNA for the CDR3 is TGTGCCAGCAGCGTAATAGCGGCAACCTCGTACAATGAGCAGTTCTTC.

The CDR3 nucleotides are TGCGCCAGCAGCTCTCGGGGGGCAGGGATCTACGAGCAGTACTTC. This translates into CASSSRGAGIYEQYF. J is TRBJ2-7 and V is TRBV5-1, with D possibly TRBD2 on 7 matching bases. V shed 3 bases and J shed 3 bases, with 16 bases lying between them. The CDR3 totals 15 residues. CDR1 and CDR2 (germline): SGHRS, YFSETQ.

This clonotype was counted many times. This rearrangement joins TRBV5-1 to TRBJ2-7; TRBD2 matches at 9 bases. The length of the CDR3 is 15 residues. CDR1 is SGHRS and CDR2 is YFSETQ in the germline V gene. The V gene end was trimmed by 3 bases and the J gene end by 6 bases; junction bases not matched to a gene: 10. This CDR3 reads CASSSRVAGESEQYF. CDR3 in DNA: TGCGCCAGCAGCTCCCGGGTAGCGGGAGAATCCGAGCAGTACTTC.

This clonotype occurred many times. CDR3: CASSPRGDRGPEPNQPQHF. CDR3 nucleotide sequence: TGTGCCAGCAGCCCCCGCGGGGACAGGGGCCCTGAACCAAATCAGCCCCAGCATTTT. The rearrangement joins TRBV11-1 to TRBJ1-5, with 10 nucleotides matching TRBD1. After removal of 5 bases from V and 4 bases from J, the junction contained 17 bases not matched to a gene. CDR3 length: 19 amino acids. Germline values: CDR1 SGHAT, CDR2 FQDESV (reference sequence).

This clonotype occurred a few times. The rearrangement joins TRBV12-3 or TRBV12-4 to TRBJ2-2; TRBD2 might be the D (7 bases). This CDR3 comprises 15 residues. V shed 6 bases and J shed 4 bases, with 15 bases lying between them. The CDR3 is CASSLRGGGTGELFF. CDR3 bases: TGTGCCAGCAGCCTCAGGGGCGGGGGCACCGGGGAGCTGTTTTTT.

This clonotype was seen a few times. This rearrangement joins TRBV11-1 to TRBJ2-1; a weak D match, TRBD2 (5 bases). The germline CDR1 and CDR2 sequences are SGHAT and FQDESV (reference sequence). Deletions cut 5 bases from V and 10 bases from J, with 18 bases between. The CDR3 has 14 residues. The DNA for the CDR3 is TGTGCCAGCAGCCTCGATCCGGGATCAGGAGAGCAGTTCTTC. It is translated as CASSLDPGSGEQFF.

This clonotype was seen at least ten times. The gene calls are TRBV20-1 and TRBJ2-5; TRBD1 might be the D (5 bases). Per germline, CDR1 DFQATT and CDR2 SNEGSKA (reference sequence). Trimming stripped 1 base from V and 2 bases from J, with 11 bases between. This CDR3 comprises 14 residues. The CDR3: CSARAVQGQETQYF. DNA of the CDR3: TGCAGTGCTAGAGCCGTCCAGGGTCAAGAGACCCAGTACTTC.

This clonotype was observed a few times. The chain has TRBV28 and TRBJ1-1, with D maybe TRBD1 (6 bases). The CDR3 sequence is 17 residues long. The germline CDR1 and CDR2 sequences are MDHEN and SYDVKM. The germline V and J ends were trimmed by 7 bases and 2 bases, with 23 bases remaining between them. The DNA of the CDR3 is TGTGCCAGCACGGGTGGGGGGGCGCAGAGTCTTAACACTGAAGCTTTCTTT. As protein: CASTGGGAQSLNTEAFF.

This clonotype appeared many times. The chain links TRBV20-1 to TRBJ1-2, with 8 positions matching TRBD1. Unmatched junction bases numbered 15, after V lost 6 bases and J lost 6 bases. Germline assignment: CDR1 DFQATT and CDR2 SNEGSKA (reference sequence). This CDR3 region has 15 residues. The CDR3 loop is CSAVSGTGRGDGYTF. As DNA, the CDR3 is TGCAGTGCCGTTTCCGGGACAGGAAGGGGCGATGGCTACACCTTC.